Included here is one T cell receptor beta chain sequence, with context. Antigen specificity is unknown. This specimen belongs to a study of T cell responses to AZD1222 COVID-19 vaccine. Whole-study findings and limits: Repertoire sampling occurred only after the peak T cell response. After two AZD1222 doses, spike-specific TCR breadth and depth rose versus day 0. Most donors were white British, females outnumbered males, and clonal diversity was possibly underestimated.

Second-dose timings of about 4 or about 12 weeks were pooled. There are 14 residues in the CDR3. CDR1 and CDR2 (germline): SGHTA, FQGTGA. V was shortened by 5 bases and J by 1 base, with 8 bases between the two germline ends. This table comes from immunoSEQ multiplex PCR, and its TCRdb copy is limited to in-frame clones, with some not included. Of some 280,000 clones listed, roughly 93% were seen once; the top ten hold 0.5% to 0.7%. The chain carries TRBV7-3 and TRBJ2-2; D not resolved. The TCR originated in an adult who received the AZD1222 COVID-19 vaccine. Source: peripheral blood, taken 28 days after the second AZD1222 dose. The CDR3, as DNA: TGTGCCAGCAGCCCCACACAGAACACCGGGGAGCTGTTTTTT. Protein sequence: CASSPTQNTGELFF.